One sample yielded the 32 T cell receptor beta chains listed below, sequenced in a study of CD8+CD57+ T cells in acquired aplastic anemia. Genomic DNA acted as the template from which TCR beta VDJ combination and CDR3 sequence profiling were carried out. TCRdb redid the calling of the reads with MiXCR, one entry per CDR3 protein. The table shows 300,000 or so distinct CDR3 sequences, with 50% to 70% occurring only once. What was sequenced was sorted CD4+, CD8+, or CD8+CD57+ T cells (not recorded which) from PBMCs. The receptors were sampled from a human donor with severe aplastic anemia or a healthy control (not recorded which).

This clonotype occurred many times. The chain uses TRBV20-1 and TRBJ2-5; maybe TRBD2 (5 bases). Germline lookup yields CDR1 DFQATT and CDR2 SNEGSKA (reference sequence). The V end was cut by 6 bases, the J end by 1 base, with 6 bases between. This CDR3 has 11 residues. The CDR3 spells CSAEGQETQYF. The CDR3, as DNA: TGCAGTGCCGAGGGCCAAGAGACCCAGTACTTC.

The rearrangement uses TRBV4-1 and TRBJ1-1; D gene ambiguous. Germline V gives CDR1 MGHRA, CDR2 YSYEKL. Deletions cut 3 bases from V and 5 bases from J, with 13 bases between. The CDR3 length is 14 residues. In nucleotides, the CDR3 is TGCGCCAGCAGCCATCCAGGTTCTAGGACTGAAGCTTTCTTT. Translated: CASSHPGSRTEAFF.

This sequence joins TRBV20-1 and TRBJ2-1, with TRBD2 identical over 10 bases. Germline-derived CDR1 and CDR2 are DFQATT and SNEGSKA (reference sequence). The CDR3 extends over 15 amino acids. V lost 1 base, J lost 4 bases, and 4 bases stayed unmatched. CDR3 bases: TGCAGTGCTAGAGGGATAGCGGGAGGATACAATGAGCAGTTCTTC. Translation gives CSARGIAGGYNEQFF.

V and J are TRBV2 and TRBJ2-7; D is ambiguous. Germline-derived CDR1 and CDR2 are SNHLY and FYNNEI. The CDR3 runs to 13 residues. The germline V and J ends were trimmed by 4 bases and 0 bases, with 7 bases remaining between them. The CDR3 nucleotides are TGTGCCAGCAGTGTAGGCCCCTCCTACGAGCAGTACTTC. It is translated as CASSVGPSYEQYF.

This clonotype has more than one count but fewer than ten. The chain couples TRBV24-1 to TRBJ1-5; 7 bases map to TRBD1. The CDR3 runs to 13 residues. V dropped 6 bases and J dropped 5; count of bases not matched to a gene: 3. From germline, CDR1 is KGHDR and CDR2 SFDVKD. The DNA for the CDR3 is TGTGCCACCAGTCAGGGACAGCATCAGCCCCAGCATTTT. The encoded protein is CATSQGQHQPQHF.

This chain connects TRBV12-5 to TRBJ1-1, with D unresolved. This CDR3 comprises 13 residues. Germline values: CDR1 LGHNT, CDR2 FRNRAP. Trimming cost V 0 bases and J 7 bases, with 9 bases left between them. This CDR3 is CASGLVRGVEAFF. The CDR3 region has the DNA TGTGCTAGTGGTTTGGTACGAGGAGTTGAAGCTTTCTTT.

The rearrangement links TRBV5-4 to TRBJ1-6, with D tentatively TRBD1 (5 bases). CDR1 is SGHNT and CDR2 is YYREEE in the germline V gene (reference sequence). V shed 0 bases and J shed 9 bases, with 13 bases lying between them. The CDR3 is 15 amino acids. CDR3 loop: CASSLVGKGSSPLHF. The CDR3, as DNA: TGTGCCAGCAGCTTGGTGGGTAAGGGGAGTTCACCCCTCCACTTT.

The chain has TRBV20-1 and TRBJ1-2; D unresolved. The CDR3 is 12 residues long. Trimming stripped 1 base from V and 4 bases from J, with 7 bases between. Germline-derived CDR1 and CDR2 are DFQATT and SNEGSKA (reference sequence). The CDR3, as DNA: TGCAGTGCTAGAGTAGACATCTATGGCTACACCTTC. Protein: CSARVDIYGYTF.

This chain connects TRBV7-9 to TRBJ1-3, with D hard to call. Trimming pared 3 bases from V and 5 bases from J, leaving 8 bases between. Looked up from germline, CDR1 is SEHNR and CDR2 is FQNEAQ (reference sequence). The CDR3 is 13 amino acids. The DNA of the CDR3 is TGTGCCAGCAGCTTGGATGTAAGAAACACCATATATTTT. This gives the protein CASSLDVRNTIYF. The entire variable domain, with the rest obtained from reference TRBV7-9 and TRBJ1-3, is as follows: DTGVSQNPRHKITKRGQNVTFRCDPISEHNRLYWYRQTLGQGPEFLTYFQNEAQLEKSRLLSDRFSAERPKGSFSTLEIQRTEQGDSAMYLCASSLDVRNTIYFGEGSWLTVV.

This chain joins TRBV4-1 and TRBJ2-1, with 9 bases lining up with TRBD2. The CDR3 totals 16 residues. The V gene end was trimmed by 0 bases and the J gene end by 7 bases; junction bases not matched to a gene: 7. Per germline, CDR1 MGHRA and CDR2 YSYEKL. CDR3 coding DNA: TGCGCCAGCAGCCAAGATGGCGGGAGGGCCGGGAATGAGCAGTTCTTC. Its translation is CASSQDGGRAGNEQFF.

This clonotype occurred a few times. The chain links TRBV7-9 to TRBJ1-2; TRBD1 matches at 10 bases. J lost 10 bases, V lost 5 bases, and 10 bases had no gene match. The CDR3 has 14 residues. CDR1 and CDR2 from the germline V gene are SEHNR and FQNEAQ (reference sequence). Here the CDR3 DNA reads TGTGCCAGCAGCCCGACAGGGGGCTCGGGCACCTACACCTTC. Translation: CASSPTGGSGTYTF.

The genes are TRBV12-3 or TRBV12-4 and TRBJ2-7; perhaps TRBD1 as D (6 bases). Trimming stripped 5 bases from V and 0 bases from J, with 14 bases between. This CDR3 has 15 residues. CDR3 in DNA: TGTGCCAGCAGTCCCACAGGGTACAGCTCCTACGAGCAGTACTTC. Translated: CASSPTGYSSYEQYF.

This clonotype was seen repeatedly, ten times or more. The V call is TRBV27, the J call TRBJ2-7; TRBD1 aligns across 8 bases. Trimming removed 5 bases from V and 4 bases from J; junction bases left unmatched: 10. This CDR3 comprises 15 residues. CDR1 MNHEY and CDR2 SMNVEV come from the germline V gene (reference sequence). The CDR3 nucleotides are TGTGCCAGCAGTCCGTGGACAGGGCTCAAGTACGAGCAGTACTTC. Translating gives CASSPWTGLKYEQYF.

The V and J genes are TRBV20-1 and TRBJ1-2; D is ambiguous. The CDR3 loop spans 13 amino acids. Germline CDR1 and CDR2: DFQATT and SNEGSKA (reference sequence). Between the trimmed V and J ends, which lost 7 bases and 4 bases, there was a span of 16 bases. The CDR3 sequence is CSGSRDFAYGYTF. For the CDR3, the DNA is TGCAGTGGTTCCAGAGATTTCGCCTATGGCTACACCTTC.

The genes are TRBV7-8 and TRBJ2-1; D is possibly TRBD1 (6 bases). The CDR3 covers 15 residues. Trimming pared 4 bases from V and 6 bases from J, leaving 16 bases between. Germline CDR1 SGHVS, CDR2 FQNEAQ. CDR3 amino acids: CASSSGPGTCNEQFF. In DNA, the CDR3 is TGTGCCAGCAGCTCCGGACCAGGGACATGCAATGAGCAGTTCTTC.

This chain uses TRBV5-1 with TRBJ1-4, with TRBD1 identical over 7 bases. The germline V gene has CDR1 SGHRS and CDR2 YFSETQ. The CDR3 consists of 17 residues. Unmatched junction bases numbered 18, after V lost 6 bases and J lost 7 bases. CDR3 coding DNA: TGCGCCAGCAACCCGGACAGGCGCAACGGCCATGGTGAAAAACTGTTTTTT. Its translation is CASNPDRRNGHGEKLFF.

This clonotype has more than one count but fewer than ten. The chain recombines TRBV7-6 with TRBJ2-3; 11 nucleotides align to TRBD2. CDR1 and CDR2 from the germline V gene are SGHVS and FNYEAQ. The J segment lost 11 bases and the V segment lost 1 base, leaving 2 bases of the junction unmatched. The CDR3 has 13 residues. CDR3 nucleotide sequence: TGTGCCAGCAGCTTAGGGCTAGCGGGGGGGCAGTATTTT. The encoded protein is CASSLGLAGGQYF.

This clonotype has at least ten counts. The J gene is TRBJ1-1, the V gene TRBV9; no firm D call. From germline, CDR1 is SGDLS and CDR2 YYNGEE. V was clipped by 2 bases and J by 4 bases, with 18 bases between them. This CDR3 contains 16 residues. This CDR3 is CASSVGSLGTGTEAFF. CDR3 DNA: TGTGCCAGCAGCGTCGGCAGTCTGGGCACGGGCACTGAAGCTTTCTTT.

This clonotype was detected a few times. A much larger clone lies one base from this, so it may be a read error. The chain couples TRBV10-1 to TRBJ1-3; D might be TRBD1 (5 bases). V shed 6 bases and J shed 4 bases, with 10 bases lying between them. Germline assignment: CDR1 WNHNN and CDR2 SYGVQD (reference sequence). CDR3 length: 13 residues. The CDR3 protein is CASRGGCGNTIYF. In DNA, the CDR3 is TGCGCCAGCAGGGGGGGGTGCGGAAACACCATATATTTT.

This clonotype was counted many times. The CDR3 spells CASRPPGPYGYTF. The DNA for the CDR3 is TGCGCCAGCAGGCCTCCAGGGCCGTATGGCTACACCTTC. The chain uses TRBV5-1 and TRBJ1-2; the D gene is possibly TRBD1 (5 bases). V shed 5 bases and J shed 5 bases, with 13 bases lying between them. Germline CDR1 and CDR2: SGHRS and YFSETQ. The CDR3 spans 13 residues.

The chain carries TRBV7-9 and TRBJ1-1, with D tentatively TRBD1 (5 bases). Between the trimmed V and J ends, which lost 3 bases and 1 base, there was a span of 9 bases. This CDR3 region has 14 residues. Germline V gene lookup returns CDR1 SEHNR and CDR2 FQNEAQ (reference sequence). The CDR3 DNA is TGTGCCAGCAGCTTGGGGGTTACGAACACTGAAGCTTTCTTT. Protein: CASSLGVTNTEAFF.

The J gene is TRBJ2-3, the V gene TRBV24-1; 9 bases align to TRBD2. The CDR3 consists of 15 residues. The J segment lost 1 base and the V segment lost 6 bases, leaving 4 bases of the junction unmatched. CDR1 is KGHDR and CDR2 is SFDVKD in the germline V gene. The chain's CDR3 is CATSRASGGTDTQYF. The CDR3, as DNA: TGTGCCACCAGTCGGGCTAGCGGGGGCACAGATACGCAGTATTTT.

The table lists this clonotype with many counts. The V and J genes are TRBV3-1 and TRBJ1-4; 8 bases agree with TRBD1. V gave up 4 bases and J gave up 6 bases; unmatched junction bases: 13. Germline values: CDR1 LGHDT, CDR2 YNNKEL (reference sequence). The CDR3 contains 17 residues. CDR3 DNA: TGTGCCAGCAGCCGAATCCCGGGACAGGTGTGGGATGAAAAACTGTTTTTT. It specifies CASSRIPGQVWDEKLFF. The full variable domain, in which reference TRBV3-1 and TRBJ1-4 provide the parts outside the CDR3, is DTAVSQTPKYLVTQMGNDKSIKCEQNLGHDTMYWYKQDSKKFLKIMFSYNNKELIINETVPNRFSPKSPDKAHLNLHINSLELGDSAVYFCASSRIPGQVWDEKLFFGSGTQLSVL.

This clonotype was found many times. The chain combines TRBV28 with TRBJ2-7, with a weak D call TRBD1 (6 bases). This CDR3 has 13 residues. Trimming removed 2 bases at V and 2 bases at J, with 7 bases between. Germline V gene sequence: CDR1 MDHEN, CDR2 SYDVKM. CDR3 in amino acids: CASSLPGAYEQYF. For the CDR3, the DNA is TGTGCCAGCAGTTTACCAGGGGCCTACGAGCAGTACTTC.

The genes are TRBV4-2 and TRBJ1-6; 7 nucleotides agree with TRBD1. The germline gives CDR1 LGHNA, CDR2 YNFKEQ. Trimming at V came to 3 bases and at J to 10 bases, leaving 6 bases not matched to a gene. The length of the CDR3 is 14 residues. The CDR3, as DNA: TGTGCCAGCAGCCATCCACAAGGGGGCTCACCCCTCCACTTT. Amino acids: CASSHPQGGSPLHF.

This clonotype was picked up many times. This chain links TRBV2 with TRBJ2-5; 8 nucleotides match TRBD2. V was pared by 4 bases and J by 2 bases, with 3 bases of the junction left unmatched. There are 14 residues in the CDR3. Germline CDR1 and CDR2: SNHLY and FYNNEI. CDR3 protein: CASSVGLDQETQYF. For the CDR3, the DNA is TGTGCCAGCAGTGTGGGACTAGATCAAGAGACCCAGTACTTC.

The rearrangement uses TRBV7-2 and TRBJ2-5; TRBD2 matches at 7 bases. The CDR3 covers 17 residues. Unmatched junction bases numbered 20, after V lost 5 bases and J lost 8 bases. Germline V lookup: CDR1 SGHTA, CDR2 FQGNSA. The CDR3 bases are TGTGCCAGCAGCCGTCCCGTGGGCGGGGGAGGCGGGAGAACCCAGTACTTC. Translating it yields CASSRPVGGGGGRTQYF. The whole variable domain, filled in from reference TRBV7-2 and TRBJ2-5, reads GAGVSQSPSNKVTEKGKDVELRCDPISGHTALYWYRQSLGQGLEFLIYFQGNSAPDKSGLPSDRFSAERTGGSVSTLTIQRTQQEDSAVYLCASSRPVGGGGGRTQYFGPGTRLLVL.

This clonotype was recorded a few times. This chain connects TRBV7-6 to TRBJ2-7, with 8 bases identical to TRBD1. The V gene's germline CDR1 is SGHVS and CDR2 FNYEAQ. The CDR3 is made up of 16 amino acids. V was clipped by 6 bases and J by 4 bases; unmatched bases: 14. The CDR3 is CASRHYGQGAPYEQYF. The CDR3 bases are TGTGCCAGCAGACACTACGGACAGGGCGCTCCTTACGAGCAGTACTTC.

The rearrangement uses TRBV19 and TRBJ2-1; 7 bases fit TRBD2. Trimming cost V 8 bases and J 4 bases; bases outside gene matches: 8. The CDR3 runs 14 residues. Germline V lookup: CDR1 LNHDA, CDR2 SQIVND (reference sequence). The CDR3 sequence is CASGSAGVYNEQFF. The CDR3, as DNA: TGTGCCAGTGGTTCTGCGGGAGTTTACAATGAGCAGTTCTTC.

This clonotype has at least ten counts. The V gene is TRBV2, the J gene TRBJ1-1; D gene ambiguous. In germline, CDR1 is SNHLY, CDR2 FYNNEI. This CDR3 spans 13 amino acids. V dropped 1 base and J dropped 10 bases, with 13 bases sitting between them. CDR3 sequence: CASSEVPLPGAFF. The CDR3 bases are TGTGCCAGCAGTGAAGTCCCCCTCCCTGGAGCTTTCTTT.

This sequence joins TRBV7-3 and TRBJ1-2, with no clear D. V lost 6 bases and J 8 bases, leaving 16 bases between the germline ends. The CDR3 sequence is 13 residues long. The germline V gene encodes CDR1 SGHTA and CDR2 FQGTGA. The DNA for the CDR3 is TGTGCCAGCAGGAGTAGCGGGTCCGAGGGCTACACCTTC. Translation gives CASRSSGSEGYTF. Based on the CDR3 plus reference TRBV7-3 and TRBJ1-2, the full variable domain is GAGVSQTPSNKVTEKGKYVELRCDPISGHTALYWYRQSLGQGPEFLIYFQGTGAADDSGLPNDRFFAVRPEGSVSTLKIQRTERGDSAVYLCASRSSGSEGYTFGSGTRLTVV.

In its sample, this clonotype was seen once. V usage is TRBV20-1 and J usage is TRBJ1-6, with D maybe TRBD1 (6 bases). V was clipped by 1 base and J by 6 bases, with 7 bases between them. CDR3 length equals 13 residues. Germline lookup yields CDR1 DFQATT and CDR2 SNEGSKA (reference sequence). For the CDR3, the DNA is TGCAGTGCTAGAGGACAGGCTAATTCACCCCTCCACTTT. It encodes CSARGQANSPLHF.